The 23 T cell receptor beta chains given below trace back to one sample, sequenced in a study of cytomegalovirus exposure and HLA in healthy donors (dated by TCRdb to between 2016 and 2019). Library preparation employed the immunoSEQ multiplex PCR assay. For the multiplex PCR, a mixture combining 60 forward primers for TCR Vbeta segments and 13 reverse primers for TCR Jbeta segments was used. Drawn from immuneACCESS, this table holds only the in-frame rearrangements with V and J called that TCRdb kept. Clones are partly lost; checked studies trace under half to an unresolved V gene and leave the rest unexplained. This sample gives some 220,000 clones in total; about 80% of them show up just once. Of the sample, about 0.58% is held by the ten largest clones. Sequencing was carried out using PBMCs. The receptor set was obtained from a woman in her thirties or forties in good health and CMV-seronegative.

The chain uses TRBV19 and TRBJ1-5; tentative D call: TRBD1 (5 bases). V was shortened by 6 bases and J by 7 bases, with 19 bases between the two germline ends. The CDR3 length is 15 residues. Germline V gene sequence: CDR1 LNHDA, CDR2 SQIVND (reference sequence). CDR3 loop: CASSPGTHIGQPQHF. The DNA for the CDR3 is TGTGCCAGTAGCCCCGGGACTCATATAGGACAGCCCCAGCATTTT.

This clone was counted only a few times. This sequence joins TRBV28 and TRBJ1-3; the D is unclear. This CDR3 region has 16 residues. Trimming pared 8 bases from V and 0 bases from J, leaving 17 bases between. Germline assignment: CDR1 MDHEN and CDR2 SYDVKM. CDR3 sequence (DNA): TGTGCCAGCGCGGCGTGGGAGGGTAGCTCTGGAAACACCATATATTTT. Amino acids: CASAAWEGSSGNTIYF.

V is TRBV4-3 and J is TRBJ2-5; tentatively, D is TRBD2 (6 bases). The CDR3 is made up of 14 amino acids. Trimming pared 4 bases from V and 11 bases from J, leaving 20 bases between. The germline V gene encodes CDR1 LGHNA and CDR2 YSLEER. DNA for the CDR3: TGCGCCAGCAGCCCACTGGGTGGGGGAGGAGAGCAGTACTTC. The encoded protein is CASSPLGGGGEQYF.

This clone came up a few times. The rearrangement links TRBV6-6 to TRBJ2-2; no firm D call. Germline-derived CDR1 and CDR2 are MNHNY and SVGAGI (reference sequence). The ends were cut back, 2 bases at V and 8 bases at J, with 6 bases in the middle. The length of the CDR3 is 12 residues. The CDR3 DNA sequence: TGTGCCAGCAGTTACCTGCAGGGGGAGCTGTTTTTT. This encodes CASSYLQGELFF.

This chain uses TRBV18 with TRBJ2-1, with 7 positions matching TRBD1. V lost 4 bases and J lost 8; bases outside the gene matches: 8. Germline CDR1 and CDR2: KGHSH and LQKENI. The CDR3 sequence is 14 residues long. The CDR3 DNA reads as TGTGCCAGCTCACAAAAAACAGGGGTCCATGAGCAGTTCTTC. Translating gives CASSQKTGVHEQFF.

The chain joins TRBV30 to TRBJ1-1; D uncertain. CDR1 is GTSNPN and CDR2 is SVGIG in the germline V gene (reference sequence). V was cut by 4 bases and J by 4 bases, with 13 bases left in between. The CDR3 sequence is 13 residues long. DNA for the CDR3: TGTGCCTGGACCCACGCGGCGGGCACTGAAGCTTTCTTT. Translation gives CAWTHAAGTEAFF.

The chain couples TRBV5-3 to TRBJ1-1; D unclear. TRBV5-3 is classed as an ORF, of uncertain function. This CDR3 contains 11 residues. V gave up 4 bases and J gave up 7 bases, with 8 bases separating them. This CDR3 reads CARSPRNEAFF. DNA for the CDR3: TGTGCCAGAAGCCCGCGAAATGAAGCTTTCTTT.

V is TRBV6-5 and J is TRBJ1-4, with no clear D. The germline V gene encodes CDR1 MNHEY and CDR2 SVGAGI. V was cut by 0 bases and J by 3 bases, with 11 bases left in between. The CDR3 extends over 16 amino acids. CDR3 in amino acids: CASSYSRPSANEKLFF. CDR3 nucleotide sequence: TGTGCCAGCAGTTACTCGAGGCCTTCAGCTAATGAAAAACTGTTTTTT.

The J gene is TRBJ2-7, the V gene TRBV4-2, with D unresolved. CDR1 LGHNA and CDR2 YNFKEQ come from the germline V gene. The length of the CDR3 is 14 residues. The V and J ends lost 1 base and 0 bases respectively, with 7 bases between them. CDR3 protein: CASSQGGGSYEQYF. The CDR3 bases are TGTGCCAGCAGCCAAGGCGGTGGCTCCTACGAGCAGTACTTC.

The gene calls are TRBV2 and TRBJ1-6; 7 bases align to TRBD1. The CDR3 is made up of 16 amino acids. V was clipped by 6 bases and J by 3 bases; unmatched bases: 8. Germline loops: CDR1 SNHLY, CDR2 FYNNEI. The CDR3 is CASRDARGDYNSPLHF. CDR3 DNA: TGTGCCAGCAGGGACGCCAGGGGGGACTATAATTCACCCCTCCACTTT.

The chain links TRBV9 to TRBJ1-1, with D maybe TRBD1 (6 bases). The ends were cut back, 1 base at V and 0 bases at J, with 16 bases in the middle. In germline, CDR1 is SGDLS, CDR2 YYNGEE. CDR3 length equals 17 residues. CDR3 DNA: TGTGCCAGCAGCGTAAATATGCGACAGGCTATGAACACTGAAGCTTTCTTT. Translation gives CASSVNMRQAMNTEAFF.

The chain joins TRBV11-2 to TRBJ2-1; TRBD1 matches 10 bases. The trim removed 6 bases at V and 9 bases at J, leaving 8 bases unmatched. CDR1 is SGHAT and CDR2 is FQNNGV in the germline V gene. The CDR3 contains 14 residues. The CDR3: CASRGDRGVGEQFF. The CDR3 bases are TGTGCCAGCAGAGGGGACAGGGGAGTGGGTGAGCAGTTCTTC.

V gene TRBV30 combines with J gene TRBJ1-2; D is ambiguous. Germline V gene lookup returns CDR1 GTSNPN and CDR2 SVGIG (reference sequence). The V end was cut by 0 bases, the J end by 4 bases, with 9 bases between. CDR3 size: 13 residues. CDR3 protein: CAWSVLGRYGYTF. In DNA form, the CDR3 reads TGTGCCTGGAGTGTACTAGGTCGCTATGGCTACACCTTC.

The chain links TRBV29-1 to TRBJ1-2, with 8 bases identical to TRBD1. Trimming at V came to 6 bases and at J to 4 bases, leaving 7 bases not matched to a gene. There are 13 residues in the CDR3. Germline values: CDR1 SQVTM, CDR2 ANQGSEA. The DNA of the CDR3 is TGCAGCGTCGGGGTGGACAGGGCCTATGGCTACACCTTC. Encoded protein: CSVGVDRAYGYTF.

The chain employs TRBV11-1 and TRBJ2-7; 10 nucleotides align to TRBD1. CDR3 length: 15 amino acids. J was trimmed by 2 bases and V by 5 bases; bases with no gene match: 6. Germline values: CDR1 SGHAT, CDR2 FQDESV (reference sequence). The CDR3, as DNA: TGTGCCAGCAGCCCCGGACAGGGGGTCACCTACGAGCAGTACTTC. The encoded protein is CASSPGQGVTYEQYF.

This clone was seen only a few times. The chain links TRBV6-1 to TRBJ1-2; 8 nucleotides line up with TRBD1. V shed 6 bases and J 4 bases; nucleotides not matched to a gene: 7. There are 14 residues in the CDR3. The germline gives CDR1 MNHNS, CDR2 SASEGT. CDR3 nucleotides: TGTGCCAGCAGCAGCCAGGGGGCGGTCTATGGCTACACCTTC. Its translation: CASSSQGAVYGYTF.

The chain has TRBV5-6 and TRBJ1-2, with D possibly TRBD1 on 5 matching bases. The CDR3 covers 14 residues. Trimming pared 0 bases from V and 6 bases from J, leaving 12 bases between. Germline assignment: CDR1 SGHDT and CDR2 YYEEEE. The DNA for the CDR3 is TGTGCCAGCAGCTTGGGGCTCAGGGCGGATGGCTACACCTTC. Translation gives CASSLGLRADGYTF.

This chain uses TRBV11-3 with TRBJ2-7, with TRBD1 matching over 11 bases. CDR3 length equals 15 residues. With 5 bases clipped from V and 3 bases from J, the junction kept 6 bases outside the gene matches. Germline values: CDR1 SGHNT, CDR2 YENEEA. CDR3 bases: TGTGCCAGCAGCCCTACCGGGACAGGGGGCTACGAGCAGTACTTC. Encoded protein: CASSPTGTGGYEQYF.

The chain uses TRBV7-3 and TRBJ2-1, with 13 bases aligning to TRBD2. The CDR3 spans 16 residues. Unmatched junction bases numbered 9, after V lost 5 bases and J lost 8 bases. CDR1 is SGHTA and CDR2 is FQGTGA in the germline V gene. Here the CDR3 reads CASSATTSGGGHEQFF. The DNA for the CDR3 is TGTGCCAGCAGCGCTACTACTAGCGGGGGGGGGCATGAGCAGTTCTTC.

J is TRBJ2-5 and V is TRBV18, with TRBD1 matching over 10 bases. The germline gives CDR1 KGHSH, CDR2 LQKENI. This CDR3 spans 14 amino acids. V lost 2 bases to trimming and J lost 5 bases; unmatched junction nucleotides: 2. The CDR3 nucleotides read TGTGCCAGCTCACCAGTGACAGGGGGCGAGACCCAGTACTTC. Translation: CASSPVTGGETQYF.

This rearrangement joins TRBV5-8 to TRBJ1-2; 11 bases are a match to TRBD1. The junction had 7 bases not matched to a gene; V was cut back by 4 bases and J by 5 bases. CDR3 length: 15 residues. CDR1 and CDR2 from the germline V gene are SGHTS and YDEGEE. DNA for the CDR3: TGTGCCAGCAGCCACGGGACAGGGGGTTGGTATGGCTACACCTTC. This encodes CASSHGTGGWYGYTF. Combining the CDR3 with reference TRBV5-8 and TRBJ1-2 gives the whole variable domain EAGVTQSPTHLIKTRGQQATLRCSPISGHTSVYWYQQALGLGLQFLLWYDEGEERNRGNFPPRFSGRQFPNYSSELNVNALELEDSALYLCASSHGTGGWYGYTFGSGTRLTVV.

The chain joins TRBV9 to TRBJ1-1, with 7 bases aligning to TRBD1. The CDR3 is 19 residues long. Germline CDR1 reads SGDLS; CDR2 reads YYNGEE. V shed 0 bases, J shed 4 bases, and the junction held 18 bases outside the gene matches. The CDR3 loop reads CASSVDSGWTGGEATEAFF. The CDR3 DNA reads TGTGCCAGCAGCGTAGACAGCGGGTGGACAGGCGGCGAGGCCACTGAAGCTTTCTTT. The full variable domain, rest sourced from reference TRBV9 and TRBJ1-1, is DSGVTQTPKHLITATGQRVTLRCSPRSGDLSVYWYQQSLDQGLQFLIQYYNGEERAKGNILERFSAQQFPDLHSELNLSSLELGDSALYFCASSVDSGWTGGEATEAFFGQGTRLTVV.

Concerning this clone: Other DNA sequences within the sample encode an identical CDR3. This chain links TRBV7-2 with TRBJ2-7, with 8 bases identical to TRBD2. This CDR3 comprises 13 residues. Germline-derived CDR1 and CDR2 are SGHTA and FQGNSA. The junction had 4 bases not matched to a gene; V was cut back by 5 bases and J by 4 bases. CDR3: CASSPRGGYEQYF. CDR3 coding DNA: TGTGCCAGCAGCCCTCGGGGGGGGTACGAGCAGTACTTC.